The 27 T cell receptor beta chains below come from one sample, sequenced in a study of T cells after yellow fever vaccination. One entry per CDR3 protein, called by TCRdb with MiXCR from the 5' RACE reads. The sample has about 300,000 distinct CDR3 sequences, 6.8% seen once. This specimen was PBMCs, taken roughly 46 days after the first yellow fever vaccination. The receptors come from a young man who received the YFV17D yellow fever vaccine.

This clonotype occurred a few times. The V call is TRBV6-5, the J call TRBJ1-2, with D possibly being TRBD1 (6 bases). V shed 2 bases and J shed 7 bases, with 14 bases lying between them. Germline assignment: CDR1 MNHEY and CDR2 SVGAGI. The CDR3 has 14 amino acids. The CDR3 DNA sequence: TGTGCCAGCAGTTACGGTGGGGGGCAAGGTGGCTACACCTTC. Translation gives CASSYGGGQGGYTF.

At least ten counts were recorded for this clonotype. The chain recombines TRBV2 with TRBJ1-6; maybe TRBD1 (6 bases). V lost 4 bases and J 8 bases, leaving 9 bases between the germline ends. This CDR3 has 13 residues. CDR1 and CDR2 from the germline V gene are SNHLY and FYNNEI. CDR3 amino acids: CASSGDTYSPLHF. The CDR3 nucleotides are TGTGCCAGCAGTGGGGACACATATTCACCCCTCCACTTT.

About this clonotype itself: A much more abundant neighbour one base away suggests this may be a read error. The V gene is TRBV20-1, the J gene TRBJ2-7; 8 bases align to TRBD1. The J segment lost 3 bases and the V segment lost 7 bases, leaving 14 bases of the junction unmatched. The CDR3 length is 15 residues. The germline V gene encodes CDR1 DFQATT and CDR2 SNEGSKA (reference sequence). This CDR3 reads CSVKPGTGQNYEQYV. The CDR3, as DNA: TGCAGTGTTAAACCCGGGACAGGCCAAAACTACGAGCAGTACGTC.

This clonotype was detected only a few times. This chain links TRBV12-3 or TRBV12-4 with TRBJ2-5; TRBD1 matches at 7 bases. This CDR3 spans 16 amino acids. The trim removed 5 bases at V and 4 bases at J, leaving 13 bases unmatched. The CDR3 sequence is CASSPRRTGRGETQYF. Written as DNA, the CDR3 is TGTGCCAGCAGTCCCCGGAGGACAGGCCGGGGAGAGACCCAGTACTTC.

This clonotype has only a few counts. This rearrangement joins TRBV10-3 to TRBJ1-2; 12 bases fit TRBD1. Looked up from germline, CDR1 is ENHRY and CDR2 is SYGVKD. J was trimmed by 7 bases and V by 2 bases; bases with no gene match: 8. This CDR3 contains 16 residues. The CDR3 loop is CAISEPEGQGAVGYTF. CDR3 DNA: TGTGCCATCAGTGAGCCGGAGGGACAGGGGGCGGTTGGCTACACCTTC.

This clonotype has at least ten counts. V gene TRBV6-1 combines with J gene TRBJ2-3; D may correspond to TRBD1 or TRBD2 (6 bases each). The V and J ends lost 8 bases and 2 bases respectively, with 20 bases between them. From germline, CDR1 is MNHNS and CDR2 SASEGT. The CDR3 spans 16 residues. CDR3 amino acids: CASRERGGGPTDTQYF. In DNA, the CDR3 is TGTGCCAGCCGCGAGAGGGGTGGGGGGCCCACAGATACGCAGTATTTT.

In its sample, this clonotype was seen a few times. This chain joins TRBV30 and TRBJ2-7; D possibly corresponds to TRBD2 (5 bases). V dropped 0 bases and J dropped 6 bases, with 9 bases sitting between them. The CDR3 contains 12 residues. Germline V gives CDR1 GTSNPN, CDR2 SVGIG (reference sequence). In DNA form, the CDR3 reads TGTGCCTGGAGTGTATCGGGGAGCGAGCAGTACTTC. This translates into CAWSVSGSEQYF. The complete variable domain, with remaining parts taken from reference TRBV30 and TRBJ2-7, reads SQTIHQWPATLVQPVGSPLSLECTVEGTSNPNLYWYRQAAGRGLQLLFYSVGIGQISSEVPQNLSASRPQDRQFILSSKKLLLSDSGFYLCAWSVSGSEQYFGPGTRLTVT.

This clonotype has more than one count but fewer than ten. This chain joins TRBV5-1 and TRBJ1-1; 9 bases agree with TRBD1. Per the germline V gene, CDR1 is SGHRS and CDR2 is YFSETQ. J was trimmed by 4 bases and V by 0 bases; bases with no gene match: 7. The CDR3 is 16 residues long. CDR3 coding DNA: TGCGCCAGCAGCTTGGGTTTGGGGACAGGGTTCACTGAAGCTTTCTTT. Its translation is CASSLGLGTGFTEAFF. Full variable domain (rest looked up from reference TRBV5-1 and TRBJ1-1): KAGVTQTPRYLIKTRGQQVTLSCSPISGHRSVSWYQQTPGQGLQFLFEYFSETQRNKGNFPGRFSGRQFSNSRSEMNVSTLELGDSALYLCASSLGLGTGFTEAFFGQGTRLTVV.

The CDR3 DNA sequence: TGTGCCACCAGCCGTGAGGTTACAGATACGCAGTATTTT. This encodes CATSREVTDTQYF. This chain joins TRBV15 and TRBJ2-3, with no clear D. The CDR3 is 13 residues long. Between the trimmed V and J ends, which lost 5 bases and 3 bases, there was a span of 9 bases. Per the germline V gene, CDR1 is LNHNV and CDR2 is YYDKDF (reference sequence).

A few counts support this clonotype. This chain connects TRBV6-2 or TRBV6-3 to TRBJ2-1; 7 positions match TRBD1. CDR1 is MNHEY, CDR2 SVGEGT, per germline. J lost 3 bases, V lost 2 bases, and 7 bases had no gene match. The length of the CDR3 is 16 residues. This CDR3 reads CASSYRTGVLYNEQFF. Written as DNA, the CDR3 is TGTGCCAGCAGTTACAGAACAGGGGTACTCTACAATGAGCAGTTCTTC.

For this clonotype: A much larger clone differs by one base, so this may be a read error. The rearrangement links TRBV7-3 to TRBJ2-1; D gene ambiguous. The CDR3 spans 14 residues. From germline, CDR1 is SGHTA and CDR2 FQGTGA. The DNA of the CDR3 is TGTCCCAGCAGCTTAGGATCTCATGGCAATGAGCAGTTCTTC. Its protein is CPSSLGSHGNEQFF.

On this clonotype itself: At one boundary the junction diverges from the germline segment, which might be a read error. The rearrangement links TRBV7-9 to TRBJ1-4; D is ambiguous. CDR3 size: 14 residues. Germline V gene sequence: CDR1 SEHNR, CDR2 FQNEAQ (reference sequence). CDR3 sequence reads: CASSLARDDEKLFF. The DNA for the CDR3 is TGTGCCAGCAGCTTAGCCCGAGACGATGAGAAACTGTTTTTT.

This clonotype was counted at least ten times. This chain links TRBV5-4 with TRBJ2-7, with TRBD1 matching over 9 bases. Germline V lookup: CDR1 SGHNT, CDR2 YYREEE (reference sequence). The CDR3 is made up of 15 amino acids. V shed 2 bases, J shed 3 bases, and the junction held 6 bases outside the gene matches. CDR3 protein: CASSFGDRVFYEQYF. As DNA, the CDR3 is TGTGCCAGCAGCTTTGGGGACAGGGTTTTCTACGAGCAGTACTTC.

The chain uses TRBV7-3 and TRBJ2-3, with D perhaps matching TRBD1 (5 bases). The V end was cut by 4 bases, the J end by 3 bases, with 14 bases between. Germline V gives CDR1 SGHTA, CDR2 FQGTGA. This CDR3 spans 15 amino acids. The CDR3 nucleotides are TGTGCCAGCAGCTATCAGGGTTCGGAAACAGATACGCAGTATTTT. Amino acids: CASSYQGSETDTQYF.

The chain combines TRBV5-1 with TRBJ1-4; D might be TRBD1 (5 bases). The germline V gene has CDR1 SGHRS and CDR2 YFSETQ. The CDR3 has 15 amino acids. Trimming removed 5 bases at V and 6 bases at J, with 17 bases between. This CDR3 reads CASRIGAARDEKLFF. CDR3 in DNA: TGCGCCAGCAGAATTGGGGCAGCAAGGGATGAAAAACTGTTTTTT.

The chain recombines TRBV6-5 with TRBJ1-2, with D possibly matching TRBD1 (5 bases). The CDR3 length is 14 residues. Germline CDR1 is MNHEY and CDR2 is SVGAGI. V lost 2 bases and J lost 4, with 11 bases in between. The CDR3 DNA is TGTGCCAGCAGTTACAGGGGTGCTTCCTATGGCTACACCTTC. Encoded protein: CASSYRGASYGYTF.

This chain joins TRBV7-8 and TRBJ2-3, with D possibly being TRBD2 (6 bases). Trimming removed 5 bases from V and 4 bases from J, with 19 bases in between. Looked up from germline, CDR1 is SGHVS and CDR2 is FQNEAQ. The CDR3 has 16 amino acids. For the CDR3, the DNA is TGTGCCAGCAGCGCACGGGGACTTAATGACGCAGATACGCAGTATTTT. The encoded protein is CASSARGLNDADTQYF.

The CDR3 DNA sequence: TGTGCCAGTAGCCCAGGGGGTAGCTCTAGCTATGAGCAGTTCTTC. It yields the protein CASSPGGSSSYEQFF. The chain carries TRBV19 and TRBJ2-1; 7 nucleotides match TRBD1. This CDR3 contains 15 residues. Unmatched junction bases numbered 13, after V lost 6 bases and J lost 8 bases. The germline V gene encodes CDR1 LNHDA and CDR2 SQIVND (reference sequence).

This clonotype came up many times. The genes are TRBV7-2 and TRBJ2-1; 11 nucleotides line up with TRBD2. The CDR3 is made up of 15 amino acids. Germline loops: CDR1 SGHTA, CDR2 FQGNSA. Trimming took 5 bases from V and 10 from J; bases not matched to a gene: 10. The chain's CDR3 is CASSPLAGGPREQFF. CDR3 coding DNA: TGTGCCAGCAGCCCATTAGCGGGGGGGCCCAGAGAGCAGTTCTTC.

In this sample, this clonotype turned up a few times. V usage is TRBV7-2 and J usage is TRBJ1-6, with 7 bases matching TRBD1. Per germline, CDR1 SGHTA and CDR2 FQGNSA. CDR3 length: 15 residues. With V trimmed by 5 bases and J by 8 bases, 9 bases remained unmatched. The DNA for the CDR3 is TGTGCCAGCAGCACCGGCAGGGGGAGGGATTCACCCCTCCACTTT. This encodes CASSTGRGRDSPLHF. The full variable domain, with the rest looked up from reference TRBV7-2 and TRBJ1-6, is GAGVSQSPSNKVTEKGKDVELRCDPISGHTALYWYRQSLGQGLEFLIYFQGNSAPDKSGLPSDRFSAERTGGSVSTLTIQRTQQEDSAVYLCASSTGRGRDSPLHFGNGTRLTVT.

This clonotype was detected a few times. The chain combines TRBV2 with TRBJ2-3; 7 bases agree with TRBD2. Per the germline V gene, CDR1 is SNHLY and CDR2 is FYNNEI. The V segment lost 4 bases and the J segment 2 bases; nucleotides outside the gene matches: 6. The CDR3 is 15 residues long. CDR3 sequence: CASSVGRGNTDTQYF. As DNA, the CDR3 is TGTGCCAGCAGTGTGGGGCGGGGGAACACAGATACGCAGTATTTT.

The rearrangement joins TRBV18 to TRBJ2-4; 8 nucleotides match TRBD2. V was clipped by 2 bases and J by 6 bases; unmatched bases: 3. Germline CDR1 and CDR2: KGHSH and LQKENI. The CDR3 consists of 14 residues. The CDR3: CASSPAGGGNIQYF. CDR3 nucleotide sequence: TGTGCCAGCTCACCAGCGGGGGGTGGAAACATTCAGTACTTC.

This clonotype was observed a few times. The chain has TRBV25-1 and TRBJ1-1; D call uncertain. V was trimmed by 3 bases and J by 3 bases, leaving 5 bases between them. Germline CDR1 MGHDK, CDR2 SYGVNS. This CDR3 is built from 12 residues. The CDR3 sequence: CASSDSDTEAFF. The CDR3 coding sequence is TGTGCCAGCAGTGATTCAGACACTGAAGCTTTCTTT.

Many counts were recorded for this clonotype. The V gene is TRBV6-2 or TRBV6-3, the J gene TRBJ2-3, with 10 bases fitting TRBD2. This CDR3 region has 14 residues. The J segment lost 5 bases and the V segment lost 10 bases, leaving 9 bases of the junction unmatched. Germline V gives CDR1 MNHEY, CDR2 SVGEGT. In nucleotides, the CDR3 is TGTGCCACCAGAAGCGGGGGGGCCAAAGATACGCAGTATTTT. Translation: CATRSGGAKDTQYF.

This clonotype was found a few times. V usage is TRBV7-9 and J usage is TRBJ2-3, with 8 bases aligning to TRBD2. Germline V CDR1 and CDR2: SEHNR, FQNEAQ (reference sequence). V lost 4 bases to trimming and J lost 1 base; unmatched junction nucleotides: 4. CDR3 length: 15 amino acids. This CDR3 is CASSYPGLGTDTQYF. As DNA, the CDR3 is TGTGCCAGCAGCTACCCGGGACTAGGCACAGATACGCAGTATTTT.

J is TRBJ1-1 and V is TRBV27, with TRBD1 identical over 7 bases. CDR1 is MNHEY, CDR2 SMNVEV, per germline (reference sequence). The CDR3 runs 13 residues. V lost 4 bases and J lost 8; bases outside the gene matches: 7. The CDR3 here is CASSSDRNFEAFF. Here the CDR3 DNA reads TGTGCCAGCAGTTCGGACAGGAACTTCGAAGCTTTCTTT.

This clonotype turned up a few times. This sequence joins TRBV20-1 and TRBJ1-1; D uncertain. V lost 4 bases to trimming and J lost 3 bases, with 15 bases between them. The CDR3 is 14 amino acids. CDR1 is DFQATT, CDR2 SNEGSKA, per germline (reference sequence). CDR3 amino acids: CSAIPHGWDTEAFF. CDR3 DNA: TGCAGTGCTATCCCCCATGGATGGGACACTGAAGCTTTCTTT.